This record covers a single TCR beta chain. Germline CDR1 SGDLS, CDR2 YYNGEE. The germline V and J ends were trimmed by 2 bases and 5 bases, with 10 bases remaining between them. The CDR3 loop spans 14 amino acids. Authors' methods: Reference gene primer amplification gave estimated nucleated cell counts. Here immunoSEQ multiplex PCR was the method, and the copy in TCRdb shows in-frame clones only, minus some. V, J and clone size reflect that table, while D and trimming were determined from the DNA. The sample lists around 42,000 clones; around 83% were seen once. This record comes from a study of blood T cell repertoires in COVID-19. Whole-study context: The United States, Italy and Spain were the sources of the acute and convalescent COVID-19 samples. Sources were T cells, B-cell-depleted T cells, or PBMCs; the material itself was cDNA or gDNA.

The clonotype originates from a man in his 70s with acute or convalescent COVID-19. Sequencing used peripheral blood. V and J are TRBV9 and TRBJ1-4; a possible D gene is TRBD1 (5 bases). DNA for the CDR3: TGTGCCAGCAGCGTTCAGGGTAGCAATGAAAAACTGTTTTTT. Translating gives CASSVQGSNEKLFF. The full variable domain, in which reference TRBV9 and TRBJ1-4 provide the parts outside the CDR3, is DSGVTQTPKHLITATGQRVTLRCSPRSGDLSVYWYQQSLDQGLQFLIQYYNGEERAKGNILERFSAQQFPDLHSELNLSSLELGDSALYFCASSVQGSNEKLFFGSGTQLSVL.